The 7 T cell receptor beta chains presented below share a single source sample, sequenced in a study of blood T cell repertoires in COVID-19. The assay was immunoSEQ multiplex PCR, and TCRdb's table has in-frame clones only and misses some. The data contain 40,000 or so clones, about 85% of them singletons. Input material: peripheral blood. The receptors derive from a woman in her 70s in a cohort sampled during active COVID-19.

CDR3 in DNA: TGTGCCAGCAGCTTAAGGAGCCGAGACAGGCTCCACGAGCAGTACTTC. Translation gives CASSLRSRDRLHEQYF. The rearrangement joins TRBV11-2 to TRBJ2-7; possible D gene TRBD1, 6 bases. Germline V gene sequence: CDR1 SGHAT, CDR2 FQNNGV. V was shortened by 2 bases and J by 5 bases, with 19 bases between the two germline ends. This CDR3 comprises 16 residues. The complete variable domain, with remaining parts taken from reference TRBV11-2 and TRBJ2-7, reads EAGVAQSPRYKIIEKRQSVAFWCNPISGHATLYWYQQILGQGPKLLIQFQNNGVVDDSQLPKDRFSAERLKGVDSTLKIQPAKLEDSAVYLCASSLRSRDRLHEQYFGPGTRLTVT.

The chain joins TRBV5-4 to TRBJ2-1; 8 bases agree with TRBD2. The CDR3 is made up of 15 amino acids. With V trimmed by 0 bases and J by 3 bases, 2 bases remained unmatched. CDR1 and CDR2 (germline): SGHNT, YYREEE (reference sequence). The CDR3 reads CASSLGREVYNEQFF. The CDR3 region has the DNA TGTGCCAGCAGCTTGGGGCGGGAGGTCTACAATGAGCAGTTCTTC.

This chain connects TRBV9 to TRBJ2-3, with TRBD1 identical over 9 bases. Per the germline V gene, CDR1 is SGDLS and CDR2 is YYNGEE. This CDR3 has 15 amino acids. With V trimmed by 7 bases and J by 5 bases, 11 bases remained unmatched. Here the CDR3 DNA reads TGTGCCAGCGCGAGGGGGGACAGGGTAGTAGATACGCAGTATTTT. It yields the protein CASARGDRVVDTQYF.

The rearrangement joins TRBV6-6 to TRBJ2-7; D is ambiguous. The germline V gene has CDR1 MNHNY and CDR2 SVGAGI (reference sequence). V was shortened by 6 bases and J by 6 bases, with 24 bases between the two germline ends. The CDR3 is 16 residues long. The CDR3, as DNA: TGTGCCAGCAGAGCGAGGTTGGTGGCCTCGGGTCTCGAGCAGTACTTC. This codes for CASRARLVASGLEQYF.

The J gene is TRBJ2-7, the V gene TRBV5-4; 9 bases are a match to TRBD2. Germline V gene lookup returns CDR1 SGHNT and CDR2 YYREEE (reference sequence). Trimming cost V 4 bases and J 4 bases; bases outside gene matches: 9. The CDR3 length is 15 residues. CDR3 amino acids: CASSLGEGLAYEQYF. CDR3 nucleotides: TGTGCCAGCAGCCTTGGCGAGGGACTAGCTTACGAGCAGTACTTC.

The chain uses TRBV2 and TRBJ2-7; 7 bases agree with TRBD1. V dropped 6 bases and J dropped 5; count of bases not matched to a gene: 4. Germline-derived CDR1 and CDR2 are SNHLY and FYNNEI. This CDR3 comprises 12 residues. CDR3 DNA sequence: TGTGCCAGCAGGACAGGGTCCAACGAGCAGTACTTC. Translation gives CASRTGSNEQYF.

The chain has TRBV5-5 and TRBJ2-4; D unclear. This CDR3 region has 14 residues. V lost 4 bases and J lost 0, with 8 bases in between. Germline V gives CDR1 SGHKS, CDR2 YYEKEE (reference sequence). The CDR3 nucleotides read TGTGCCAGCAGCCAGGAACAAGCCAAAAACATTCAGTACTTC. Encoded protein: CASSQEQAKNIQYF.